Reported below is one T cell receptor beta chain. Antigen specificity is unknown. After CD4+ and CD8+ cells were isolated by positive magnetic bead selection, their purity was checked by flow cytometry. These data come from a study of somatic mutations in cytotoxic T cells in rheumatoid arthritis. Overall study: Flow cytometric sorting isolated some V beta antibody-stained T-cell populations at nearly 100% purity, and among them were V beta1+ cells that underwent TCRB sequencing.

Sequenced by immunoSEQ multiplex PCR; TCRdb stores in-frame clones only, minus some. This table holds some 6,700 clones, about three quarters found once. The CDR3 sequence is 15 residues long. Germline lookup yields CDR1 SGHKS and CDR2 YYEKEE (reference sequence). V lost 2 bases to trimming and J lost 0 bases, with 11 bases between them. Overall study results and limits: Nobody adjusted the slight TRBV07 underrepresentation in rheumatoid arthritis patients for multiple comparisons.

The TCR sequence derives from a woman aged 60-75 years in good health. The chain links TRBV5-5 to TRBJ1-1; D call uncertain. Sequencing input: CD8+ T cells sorted from blood. DNA of the CDR3: TGTGCCAGCAGCTTAAATATCGGTCTGAACACTGAAGCTTTCTTT. As protein: CASSLNIGLNTEAFF.